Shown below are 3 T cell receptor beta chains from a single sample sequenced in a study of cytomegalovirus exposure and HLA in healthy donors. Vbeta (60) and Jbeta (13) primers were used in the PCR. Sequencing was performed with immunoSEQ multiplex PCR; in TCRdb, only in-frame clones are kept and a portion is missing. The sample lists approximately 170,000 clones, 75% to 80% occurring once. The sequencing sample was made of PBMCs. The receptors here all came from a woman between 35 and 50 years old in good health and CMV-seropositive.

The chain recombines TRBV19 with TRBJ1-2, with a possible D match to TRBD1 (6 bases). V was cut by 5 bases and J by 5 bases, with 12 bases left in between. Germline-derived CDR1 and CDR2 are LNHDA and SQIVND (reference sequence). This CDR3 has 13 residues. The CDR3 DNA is TGTGCCAGTAGTCAGGAACAGGGATATGGCTACACCTTC. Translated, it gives CASSQEQGYGYTF.

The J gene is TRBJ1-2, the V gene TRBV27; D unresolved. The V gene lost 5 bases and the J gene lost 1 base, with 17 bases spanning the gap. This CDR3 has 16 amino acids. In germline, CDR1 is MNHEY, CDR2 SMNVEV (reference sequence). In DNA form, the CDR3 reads TGTGCCAGCAGTAGCCACCCCCGGGGAGGTAACTATGGCTACACCTTC. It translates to CASSSHPRGGNYGYTF.

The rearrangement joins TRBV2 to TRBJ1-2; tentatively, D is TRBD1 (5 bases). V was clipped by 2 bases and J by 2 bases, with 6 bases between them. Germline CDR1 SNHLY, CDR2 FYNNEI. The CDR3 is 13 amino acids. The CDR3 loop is CASSERQNYGYTF. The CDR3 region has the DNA TGTGCCAGCAGTGAAAGACAGAACTATGGCTACACCTTC.